Included here is one T cell receptor beta chain sequence, with context. These data originate in a study of blood T cell repertoires in COVID-19. Authors' methods: Amplification from reference gene primers served as the basis for estimated nucleated cell counts. The method was immunoSEQ multiplex PCR; TCRdb's version includes in-frame clones alone and lacks a portion of them. D and trimming come from the DNA, and the V and J calls and clone size come from that table. The sample has over 300,000 clones, more than 75% seen once. Germline V CDR1 and CDR2: MDHEN, SYDVKM. The ends lost 0 bases at V and 0 bases at J; junction bases unmatched: 8. The CDR3 has 18 residues.

The chain carries TRBV28 and TRBJ2-7; 10 nucleotides line up with TRBD2. The sequencing input was PBMCs or T cells enriched from blood (not recorded which). The source is a woman aged 18 to 35 who had recovered from COVID-19. This CDR3 reads CASSLWLAGVHNSYEQYF. The CDR3 nucleotides are TGTGCCAGCAGTTTATGGCTAGCGGGAGTCCACAACTCCTACGAGCAGTACTTC.